These 6 T cell receptor beta chains originate from one sample sequenced in a study of shared clonotypes between healthy human individuals. Repertoires were generated with immunoSEQ multiplex PCR, while TCRdb's copy carries only in-frame clones and drops some. The sample lists roughly 1.5 million clones, 98% seen once, with roughly 0.45% in the top ten. Sequenced: naive CD4+ T cells sorted from blood. Specified subset: CD45RA+ positively selected. These receptors all come from a man aged 25 to 45 in good health.

CDR3 protein: CASTQRSGADTEAFF. In DNA, the CDR3 is TGCGCCAGCACCCAGAGGTCGGGGGCAGACACTGAAGCTTTCTTT. This chain uses TRBV5-1 with TRBJ1-1; D is perhaps TRBD1 (6 bases). The CDR3 totals 15 residues. The germline V and J ends were trimmed by 6 bases and 3 bases, with 18 bases remaining between them. Germline assignment: CDR1 SGHRS and CDR2 YFSETQ.

The chain is built from TRBV10-2 and TRBJ2-7; 13 positions match TRBD2. Per the germline V gene, CDR1 is WSHSY and CDR2 is SAAADI. The CDR3 runs 16 residues. V was pared by 3 bases and J by 4 bases, with 6 bases of the junction left unmatched. CDR3: CASSDPTSGRMYEQYF. The CDR3 DNA sequence: TGCGCCAGCAGTGACCCGACTAGCGGGAGGATGTACGAGCAGTACTTC.

CDR3 coding DNA: TGCGCCAGCAGCTCTTTAGGTCTAAGCAATCAGCCCCAGCATTTT. It is translated as CASSSLGLSNQPQHF. The rearrangement links TRBV5-1 to TRBJ1-5; D is unresolved. V was cut by 3 bases and J by 1 base, with 11 bases left in between. CDR3 size: 15 residues. Per the germline V gene, CDR1 is SGHRS and CDR2 is YFSETQ. The whole variable domain, filled in from reference TRBV5-1 and TRBJ1-5, reads KAGVTQTPRYLIKTRGQQVTLSCSPISGHRSVSWYQQTPGQGLQFLFEYFSETQRNKGNFPGRFSGRQFSNSRSEMNVSTLELGDSALYLCASSSLGLSNQPQHFGDGTRLSIL.

V is TRBV28 and J is TRBJ1-2; D remains ambiguous. The CDR3 has 12 amino acids. The germline V gene encodes CDR1 MDHEN and CDR2 SYDVKM. The V and J ends lost 4 bases and 6 bases respectively, with 9 bases between them. Here the CDR3 DNA reads TGTGCCAGCAGTTCTAAGCTTAATGGCTACACCTTC. It yields the protein CASSSKLNGYTF.

The rearrangement joins TRBV9 to TRBJ2-4; D not certain. The length of the CDR3 is 16 residues. V lost 0 bases to trimming and J lost 1 base, with 11 bases between them. Germline loops: CDR1 SGDLS, CDR2 YYNGEE. The CDR3 DNA sequence: TGTGCCAGCAGCGTAGGAGGCGTTGGGGCCAAAAACATTCAGTACTTC. It codes for CASSVGGVGAKNIQYF. The entire variable domain, with the rest obtained from reference TRBV9 and TRBJ2-4, is as follows: DSGVTQTPKHLITATGQRVTLRCSPRSGDLSVYWYQQSLDQGLQFLIQYYNGEERAKGNILERFSAQQFPDLHSELNLSSLELGDSALYFCASSVGGVGAKNIQYFGAGTRLSVL.

The V gene is TRBV7-8, the J gene TRBJ2-7; 8 positions agree with TRBD1. The germline V gene has CDR1 SGHVS and CDR2 FQNEAQ. Trimming at V came to 5 bases and at J to 3 bases, leaving 9 bases not matched to a gene. The CDR3 contains 15 residues. For the CDR3, the DNA is TGTGCCAGCAGCCTAGAGGGGACAGGTAACTACGAGCAGTACTTC. Residues: CASSLEGTGNYEQYF.